The subject of this entry is one T cell receptor beta chain. The germline gives CDR1 MNHNS, CDR2 SASEGT. There are 14 residues in the CDR3. Deletions cut 8 bases from V and 4 bases from J, with 17 bases between. Sequencing was performed with immunoSEQ multiplex PCR; in TCRdb, only in-frame clones are kept and a portion is missing. The table lists millions of clones, more than 80% of them singletons. This sample was included in a study of shared clonotypes between healthy human individuals. Subsets obtained from CD4+ cells comprised CD45RA+ naive and CD45RA-negative memory cells. The chain couples TRBV6-1 to TRBJ1-2; D not certain. The source material was naive CD4+ T cells sorted from blood. Sample subset: CD45RA+ positively selected. This TCR was recovered from a young man in good health. CDR3 in amino acids: CASSPLGSLYGYTF. The CDR3 region has the DNA TGTGCCAGCTCTCCCCTCGGCAGCCTCTATGGCTACACCTTC.